The text below deals with one T cell receptor (beta chain). The CDR3 has 14 residues. The germline gives CDR1 SGDLS, CDR2 YYNGEE. J gave up 2 bases and V 3 bases, and 4 bases lay outside the gene matches. This specimen belongs to a study of control samples from healthy donors and cancer patients. The data were produced by immunoSEQ multiplex PCR, yet TCRdb's version contains in-frame clones alone and is incomplete. The repertoire holds about 250,000 clones, almost 85% seen once, with about an eighth in the top ten. The source is a woman aged 55-69 years with lung cancer. The material sequenced was PBMCs. The chain uses TRBV9 and TRBJ1-2; 7 nucleotides agree with TRBD1. The CDR3 here is CASSASQGNYGYTF. CDR3 DNA sequence: TGTGCCAGCAGCGCCTCACAGGGGAACTATGGCTACACCTTC.